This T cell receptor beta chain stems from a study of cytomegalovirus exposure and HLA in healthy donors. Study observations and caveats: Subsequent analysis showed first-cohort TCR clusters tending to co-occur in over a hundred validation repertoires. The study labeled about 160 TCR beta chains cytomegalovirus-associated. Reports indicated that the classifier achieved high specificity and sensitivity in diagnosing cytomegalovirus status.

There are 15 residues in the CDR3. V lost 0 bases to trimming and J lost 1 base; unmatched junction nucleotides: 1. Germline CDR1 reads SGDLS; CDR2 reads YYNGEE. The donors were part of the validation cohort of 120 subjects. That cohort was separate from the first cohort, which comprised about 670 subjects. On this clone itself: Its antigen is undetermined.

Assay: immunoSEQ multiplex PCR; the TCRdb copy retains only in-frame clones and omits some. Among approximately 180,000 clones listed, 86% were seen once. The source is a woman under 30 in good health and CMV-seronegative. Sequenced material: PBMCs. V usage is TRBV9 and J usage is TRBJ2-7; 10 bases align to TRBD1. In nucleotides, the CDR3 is TGTGCCAGCAGCGTAGGACAGGGGGCTTCCTACGAGCAGTACTTC. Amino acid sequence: CASSVGQGASYEQYF.